Listed below are T cell receptor beta chains from one sample, sequenced in a study of blood T cell repertoires in COVID-19. Profiled with immunoSEQ multiplex PCR; TCRdb holds only in-frame clones, not every one. This table has 150,000 to 200,000 clones, over 65% appearing once. The sequencing sample was made of PBMCs or T cells enriched from blood (not recorded which). These TCRs come from a woman aged 45-60 years who had recovered from COVID-19. Both conserved end residues are part of each CDR3. D genes are given only for firm matches. The size field is filled for only some rows; it gives once, few, many or a size class.

d_call: .
j_call: TRBJ2-6
v_call: TRBV27
clone_size: .
cdr3_nt: TGTGCCAGCAGTCCCCGCCGGACACTTATCCTATCGGACTCTGGGGCCAACGTCCTGACTTTC
cdr3_aa: CASSPRRTLILSDSGANVLTF

d_call: .
j_call: TRBJ2-1
v_call: TRBV10-3
clone_size: .
cdr3_nt: TGTGCCATCAGTGATGGGGGCGAATGGCGAAATGAGCAGTTCTTC
cdr3_aa: CAISDGGEWRNEQFF

d_call: .
j_call: TRBJ2-2
v_call: TRBV19
clone_size: .
cdr3_nt: TGTGCCAGTAATCCTCAGTACACCGGGGAGCTGTTTTTT
cdr3_aa: CASNPQYTGELFF

d_call: .
j_call: TRBJ2-5
v_call: TRBV9
clone_size: .
cdr3_nt: TGTGCCAGCAGCGAGGGGGGAGGGTACCAAGAGACCCAGTACTTC
cdr3_aa: CASSEGGGYQETQYF

d_call: TRBD1
j_call: TRBJ1-1
v_call: TRBV7-2
clone_size: .
cdr3_nt: TGTGCCAGCAGCTTCGGCACAGGGGGCTGGACTGAAGCTTTCTTT
cdr3_aa: CASSFGTGGWTEAFF

d_call: .
j_call: TRBJ1-2
v_call: TRBV5-3
clone_size: .
cdr3_nt: TGTGCCAGAAGCTTGCGGGGTTATTGGTATGGCTACACCTTC
cdr3_aa: CARSLRGYWYGYTF

d_call: .
j_call: TRBJ1-2
v_call: TRBV19
clone_size: few
cdr3_nt: TGTGCCAGTAGATCATCCGGGAAGGCCACTTATGGCTACACCTTC
cdr3_aa: CASRSSGKATYGYTF

d_call: .
j_call: TRBJ2-3
v_call: TRBV11-2
clone_size: .
cdr3_nt: TGTGCCAGCAGCTTAAAAGCCAGCACAGATACGCAGTATTTT
cdr3_aa: CASSLKASTDTQYF

d_call: .
j_call: TRBJ2-2
v_call: TRBV4-3
clone_size: .
cdr3_nt: TGCGCCAGCCGAGCCGACACCGGGGAGCTGTTTTTT
cdr3_aa: CASRADTGELFF

d_call: .
j_call: TRBJ2-3
v_call: TRBV5-1
clone_size: .
cdr3_nt: TGCGCCAGCAGCTTACTACTGGGGGCGAGCACAGATACGCAGTATTTT
cdr3_aa: CASSLLLGASTDTQYF

d_call: .
j_call: TRBJ2-2
v_call: TRBV24-1
clone_size: once
cdr3_nt: TGTGCCACCAGTGATTCAACAGTTAACACCGGGGAGCTGTTTTTT
cdr3_aa: CATSDSTVNTGELFF

d_call: TRBD1
j_call: TRBJ2-3
v_call: TRBV4-3
clone_size: few
cdr3_nt: TGCGCCAGCAGCCAAGACCGACAGGGGGCAGATACGCAGTATTTT
cdr3_aa: CASSQDRQGADTQYF

d_call: .
j_call: TRBJ2-4
v_call: TRBV14
clone_size: .
cdr3_nt: TGTGCCAGCAGCCAAGATGGGGCGATCCTAGCCAAAAACATTCAGTACTTC
cdr3_aa: CASSQDGAILAKNIQYF

d_call: .
j_call: TRBJ2-1
v_call: TRBV9
clone_size: .
cdr3_nt: TGTGCCAGCAGCGTAGAAGGAGTAGCGGACAACTACAATGAGCAGTTCTTC
cdr3_aa: CASSVEGVADNYNEQFF

d_call: .
j_call: TRBJ2-1
v_call: TRBV30
clone_size: .
cdr3_nt: TGTGCCTCCAAGAACACCGGAGTCAATGAGCAGTTCTTC
cdr3_aa: CASKNTGVNEQFF

d_call: TRBD2
j_call: TRBJ2-1
v_call: TRBV5-1
clone_size: .
cdr3_nt: TGCGCCAGCGGGGCAGCGGGGGACTACAATGAGCAGTTCTTC
cdr3_aa: CASGAAGDYNEQFF

d_call: .
j_call: TRBJ2-5
v_call: TRBV2
clone_size: .
cdr3_nt: TGTGCCAGCAGTGAGCAGGGTGAAGAGACCCAGTACTTC
cdr3_aa: CASSEQGEETQYF

d_call: .
j_call: TRBJ2-5
v_call: TRBV18
clone_size: .
cdr3_nt: TGTGCCAGCTCACCAGGAGAGGGACATGAGGGTCGCCAGTACTTC
cdr3_aa: CASSPGEGHEGRQYF

d_call: .
j_call: TRBJ1-5
v_call: TRBV20-1
clone_size: .
cdr3_nt: TGCAGTGCTACTAATCAGCCCCAGCATTTT
cdr3_aa: CSATNQPQHF

d_call: .
j_call: TRBJ2-1
v_call: TRBV19
clone_size: .
cdr3_nt: TGTGCCAGTAGTTTCTCCTCGGGGTGGAATGAGCAGTTCTTC
cdr3_aa: CASSFSSGWNEQFF

d_call: .
j_call: TRBJ2-1
v_call: TRBV12-3/TRBV12-4
clone_size: .
cdr3_nt: TGTGCCAGCAGTTTCGTCAATGAGCAGTTCTTC
cdr3_aa: CASSFVNEQFF

d_call: .
j_call: TRBJ1-1
v_call: TRBV6-1
clone_size: .
cdr3_nt: TGTGCCAGCAGTGAAGGGGGAGGACCGAACACTGAAGCTTTCTTT
cdr3_aa: CASSEGGGPNTEAFF

d_call: .
j_call: TRBJ1-2
v_call: TRBV6-5
clone_size: few
cdr3_nt: TGTGCCAGCGTGGCTGGCGGATATGGCTACACCTTC
cdr3_aa: CASVAGGYGYTF

d_call: .
j_call: TRBJ1-1
v_call: TRBV18
clone_size: .
cdr3_nt: TGTGCCAGCTCACCGAAACCAGGGACTACTGAAGCTTTCTTT
cdr3_aa: CASSPKPGTTEAFF

d_call: TRBD1
j_call: TRBJ1-2
v_call: TRBV14
clone_size: .
cdr3_nt: TGTGCCAGCAGCCGACAGGGGCTAAAACGTGGCTACACCTTC
cdr3_aa: CASSRQGLKRGYTF

d_call: .
j_call: TRBJ1-2
v_call: TRBV1
clone_size: .
cdr3_nt: TGCACCAGCAGCAAAGTTCTGTGGGGACAGGTCGGGGGCTACACCTTC
cdr3_aa: CTSSKVLWGQVGGYTF

d_call: .
j_call: TRBJ1-5
v_call: TRBV12-3/TRBV12-4
clone_size: .
cdr3_nt: TGTGCCAGCAATCCAGCCCGGGATCAGCCCCAGCATTTT
cdr3_aa: CASNPARDQPQHF

d_call: TRBD2
j_call: TRBJ2-2
v_call: TRBV5-8
clone_size: .
cdr3_nt: TGTGCCAGCACCAAGGAGTTGGGACTAGCGGGAGGGCCCGGGGAGCTGTTTTTT
cdr3_aa: CASTKELGLAGGPGELFF

d_call: .
j_call: TRBJ2-2
v_call: TRBV15
clone_size: once
cdr3_nt: TGTGCCACCAGCAGAGTGAGCCAATGGACCGGGGAGCTGTTTTTT
cdr3_aa: CATSRVSQWTGELFF

d_call: .
j_call: TRBJ1-5
v_call: TRBV7-9
clone_size: .
cdr3_nt: TGTGCCAGCAGCTTAGTATTTGATCAGCCCCAGCATTTT
cdr3_aa: CASSLVFDQPQHF

d_call: .
j_call: TRBJ2-5
v_call: TRBV7-9
clone_size: .
cdr3_nt: TGTGCCAGCACCTACTGGGAGACCCAGTACTTC
cdr3_aa: CASTYWETQYF

d_call: .
j_call: TRBJ1-1
v_call: TRBV7-9
clone_size: .
cdr3_nt: TGTGCCAGCAGCCTTGAGTCAGGGGCGAACACTGAAGCTTTCTTT
cdr3_aa: CASSLESGANTEAFF

d_call: TRBD1
j_call: TRBJ1-4
v_call: TRBV18
clone_size: .
cdr3_nt: TGTGCCAGCTCACCCCCCCAGGGGGGTGAAAAACTGTTTTTT
cdr3_aa: CASSPPQGGEKLFF

d_call: .
j_call: TRBJ1-5
v_call: TRBV5-1
clone_size: .
cdr3_nt: TGCGCCAGCAGCCTGGCAGGGGCAAGCAATCAGCCCCAGCATTTT
cdr3_aa: CASSLAGASNQPQHF

d_call: .
j_call: TRBJ2-5
v_call: TRBV12-1
clone_size: .
cdr3_nt: TGTGCCAGCAGCTTTGTACCCAAAGGGGCCCAGTACTTC
cdr3_aa: CASSFVPKGAQYF

d_call: .
j_call: TRBJ1-1
v_call: TRBV15
clone_size: few
cdr3_nt: TGTGCCACCAGCAGAGGTCCGACCGACTTTGAAGCTTTCTTT
cdr3_aa: CATSRGPTDFEAFF

d_call: .
j_call: TRBJ1-1
v_call: TRBV28
clone_size: .
cdr3_nt: TGTGCCAGCAGCTCCCTTGGGGGCCTTGGGAAGCCCGAAGCTTTCTTT
cdr3_aa: CASSSLGGLGKPEAFF

d_call: TRBD2
j_call: TRBJ2-3
v_call: TRBV7-9
clone_size: .
cdr3_nt: TGTGCCAGGGAGGGGCTAGCGGGGGACTCCGGCACAGATACGCAGTATTTT
cdr3_aa: CAREGLAGDSGTDTQYF

d_call: TRBD1
j_call: TRBJ1-6
v_call: TRBV19
clone_size: .
cdr3_nt: TGTGCCAGTAGGCCGGGACAGGGAAGAAGCTCACCCCTCCACTTT
cdr3_aa: CASRPGQGRSSPLHF

d_call: .
j_call: TRBJ1-5
v_call: TRBV19
clone_size: .
cdr3_nt: TGTGCCAGTAGTTACTTAAATCAGCCCCAGCATTTT
cdr3_aa: CASSYLNQPQHF

d_call: .
j_call: TRBJ1-5
v_call: TRBV10-3
clone_size: .
cdr3_nt: TGTGCCATCAGTGAGGGGGCGGGCAATCAGCCCCAGCATTTT
cdr3_aa: CAISEGAGNQPQHF

d_call: .
j_call: TRBJ1-2
v_call: TRBV2
clone_size: .
cdr3_nt: TGTGCCAGCAGCTCGGACAGATCTAACTATGGCTACACCTTC
cdr3_aa: CASSSDRSNYGYTF

d_call: TRBD1
j_call: TRBJ1-4
v_call: TRBV5-1
clone_size: once
cdr3_nt: TGCGCCAGCAGCCCTGGGACAGGGGGCACTAATGAAAAACTGTTTTTT
cdr3_aa: CASSPGTGGTNEKLFF

d_call: TRBD1
j_call: TRBJ1-2
v_call: TRBV2
clone_size: .
cdr3_nt: TGTGCCAGCAGTGAGACGTCAGGGGGGAAGGGCTACACCTTC
cdr3_aa: CASSETSGGKGYTF

d_call: .
j_call: TRBJ1-2
v_call: TRBV28
clone_size: .
cdr3_nt: TGTGCCAGCAGTTTACCTCGGATCGGGACAAGGTATGGCTACACCTTC
cdr3_aa: CASSLPRIGTRYGYTF

d_call: .
j_call: TRBJ1-2
v_call: TRBV5-1
clone_size: .
cdr3_nt: TGCGCCAGCAGCTTGGGACAGCAGAACTATGGCTACACCTTC
cdr3_aa: CASSLGQQNYGYTF

d_call: .
j_call: TRBJ1-5
v_call: TRBV27
clone_size: .
cdr3_nt: TGTGCCAGCAGTCCCTCAAGGTCAGGGCGCCAGCATTTT
cdr3_aa: CASSPSRSGRQHF

d_call: TRBD1
j_call: TRBJ2-1
v_call: TRBV7-9
clone_size: .
cdr3_nt: TGTGCCAGCAGCCAAAGAGGGACAGCGGACAATGAGCAGTTCTTC
cdr3_aa: CASSQRGTADNEQFF

d_call: .
j_call: TRBJ2-5
v_call: TRBV2
clone_size: .
cdr3_nt: TGTGCCAGCAGTGTATTTGGAGGGCAAGAGACCCAGTACTTC
cdr3_aa: CASSVFGGQETQYF

d_call: .
j_call: TRBJ1-2
v_call: TRBV29-1
clone_size: .
cdr3_nt: TGCAGCGCGGGAGGCAGGGTCGGCTACACCTTC
cdr3_aa: CSAGGRVGYTF

d_call: .
j_call: TRBJ1-5
v_call: TRBV5-1
clone_size: .
cdr3_nt: TGCGCCAGCAGCTCGGGAGACTTGGACGGTCAGCCCCAGCATTTT
cdr3_aa: CASSSGDLDGQPQHF

d_call: TRBD2
j_call: TRBJ2-3
v_call: TRBV5-1
clone_size: once
cdr3_nt: TGCGCCAGCAGCTTGGCCTCGACGGGAGGGCCGCCGGATACGCAGTATTTT
cdr3_aa: CASSLASTGGPPDTQYF

d_call: TRBD1
j_call: TRBJ2-5
v_call: TRBV7-2
clone_size: .
cdr3_nt: TGTGCCAGCAGCTCGCTGGGACAGGGCCATCTAGAGACCCAGTACTTC
cdr3_aa: CASSSLGQGHLETQYF

d_call: .
j_call: TRBJ2-2
v_call: TRBV7-2
clone_size: .
cdr3_nt: TGTGCCAGCAGCAAACTAGCGAACACCGGGGAGCTGTTTTTT
cdr3_aa: CASSKLANTGELFF

d_call: .
j_call: TRBJ2-5
v_call: TRBV28
clone_size: .
cdr3_nt: TGTGCCAGCAGTTTCCTCGACGGAGTCGGGGAGACCCAGTACTTC
cdr3_aa: CASSFLDGVGETQYF

d_call: TRBD2
j_call: TRBJ2-6
v_call: TRBV5-5
clone_size: .
cdr3_nt: TGTGCCAGCAGCTTTGTTCTAGCGGGAGTCTCTGGGGCCAACGTCCTGACTTTC
cdr3_aa: CASSFVLAGVSGANVLTF

d_call: TRBD2
j_call: TRBJ2-3
v_call: TRBV3-1/TRBV3-2
clone_size: .
cdr3_nt: TGTGCCAGCAGCCGTAGCGGGTCCCGCACAGATACGCAGTATTTT
cdr3_aa: CASSRSGSRTDTQYF

d_call: TRBD1
j_call: TRBJ1-2
v_call: TRBV27
clone_size: .
cdr3_nt: TGTGCCAGCCACCCAACAGGGGCAAGGGTTGGCTACACCTTC
cdr3_aa: CASHPTGARVGYTF

d_call: .
j_call: TRBJ2-1
v_call: TRBV7-3
clone_size: .
cdr3_nt: TGTGCCAGCAGCTCCGGACAGCAAGTCCACAATGAGCAGTTCTTC
cdr3_aa: CASSSGQQVHNEQFF

d_call: TRBD2
j_call: TRBJ2-1
v_call: TRBV6-1
clone_size: .
cdr3_nt: TGTGCCAGCAGTGAAGCAGGGCTAGCGGGAGTGTTGGAGCAGTTCTTC
cdr3_aa: CASSEAGLAGVLEQFF